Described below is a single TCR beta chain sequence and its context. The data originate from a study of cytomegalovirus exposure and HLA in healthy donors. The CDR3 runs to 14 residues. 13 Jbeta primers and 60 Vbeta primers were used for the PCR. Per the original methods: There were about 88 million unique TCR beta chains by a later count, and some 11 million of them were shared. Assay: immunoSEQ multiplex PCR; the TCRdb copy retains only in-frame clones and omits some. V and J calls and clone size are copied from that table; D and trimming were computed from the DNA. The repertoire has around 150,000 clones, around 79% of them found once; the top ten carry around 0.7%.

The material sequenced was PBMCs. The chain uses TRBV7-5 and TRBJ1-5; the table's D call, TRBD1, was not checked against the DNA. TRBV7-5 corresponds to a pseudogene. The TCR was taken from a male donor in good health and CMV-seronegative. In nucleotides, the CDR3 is TGTGCCAGCAGCACCGGACAGGGTGGTCAGCCCCAGCATTTT. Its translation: CASSTGQGGQPQHF.